This passage covers 16 T cell receptor beta chains from one sample sequenced in a study of blood T cell repertoires in COVID-19. The table came from immunoSEQ multiplex PCR; TCRdb's copy has only in-frame clones and leaves some out. The sample shows fewer than 350,000 clones, around 90% of them seen only once. Sequencing used peripheral blood. These receptors originate from a man in his late teens or twenties with active or convalescent COVID-19.

The CDR3, as DNA: TGCAGCGTTGAGGTTATCAGGAACACTGAAGCTTTCTTT. Encoded protein: CSVEVIRNTEAFF. The V and J genes are TRBV29-1 and TRBJ1-1; D unclear. CDR1 and CDR2 (germline): SQVTM, ANQGSEA. V lost 3 bases, J lost 1 base, and 9 bases lay in between. The CDR3 consists of 13 residues. The full variable domain, in which reference TRBV29-1 and TRBJ1-1 provide the parts outside the CDR3, is SAVISQKPSRDICQRGTSLTIQCQVDSQVTMMFWYRQQPGQSLTLIATANQGSEATYESGFVIDKFPISRPNLTFSTLTVSNMSPEDSSIYLCSVEVIRNTEAFFGQGTRLTVV.

The rearrangement links TRBV4-3 to TRBJ2-2, with 9 bases that match TRBD2. V shed 0 bases and J 6 bases; nucleotides not matched to a gene: 2. The germline CDR1 and CDR2 sequences are LGHNA and YSLEER. The CDR3 is 15 residues long. CDR3 sequence reads: CASSQELAGAGELFF. In DNA form, the CDR3 reads TGCGCCAGCAGCCAAGAACTAGCGGGCGCCGGGGAGCTGTTTTTT.

This clone has a single count. This chain joins TRBV18 and TRBJ1-1; D might be TRBD1 (5 bases). V gave up 3 bases and J gave up 8 bases, with 16 bases separating them. The CDR3 contains 14 residues. From germline, CDR1 is KGHSH and CDR2 LQKENI. In DNA form, the CDR3 reads TGTGCCAGCTCACCCCAGGGAAAGGGCTTAGAAGCTTTCTTT. This encodes CASSPQGKGLEAFF.

The rearrangement links TRBV18 to TRBJ2-1; TRBD1 is a possible D gene (6 bases). Between the trimmed V and J ends, which lost 5 bases and 0 bases, there was a span of 11 bases. Germline CDR1 KGHSH, CDR2 LQKENI. This CDR3 has 15 amino acids. The CDR3 is CASSVDRFSYNEQFF. The CDR3 DNA reads as TGTGCCAGCTCAGTCGACAGGTTCTCCTACAATGAGCAGTTCTTC.

J is TRBJ1-2 and V is TRBV6-5; tentatively, D is TRBD1 (6 bases). The CDR3 length is 13 residues. Germline V lookup: CDR1 MNHEY, CDR2 SVGAGI. Trimming left V 6 bases short and J 6 bases short, with 14 bases between. Here the CDR3 reads CASSFTGWDGYTF. The CDR3 DNA sequence: TGTGCCAGCAGCTTCACAGGGTGGGATGGCTACACCTTC.

The chain employs TRBV12-5 and TRBJ1-2; 9 nucleotides match TRBD1. The CDR3 runs to 16 residues. V trimming: 6 bases; J trimming: 7 bases; junction bases outside the gene matches: 15. The germline V gene encodes CDR1 LGHNT and CDR2 FRNRAP. CDR3 amino acids: CASGTLLGQGLGGYTF. CDR3 nucleotides: TGTGCTAGTGGCACTCTTCTAGGACAGGGGTTAGGTGGCTACACCTTC.

This clone was observed a single time. V is TRBV6-5 and J is TRBJ1-5, with 9 nucleotides matching TRBD1. V lost 6 bases and J lost 3; bases outside the gene matches: 6. CDR1 and CDR2 from the germline V gene are MNHEY and SVGAGI. This CDR3 has 15 amino acids. CDR3 coding DNA: TGTGCCAGCAGAGACAGGGGGAATGTCAATCAGCCCCAGCATTTT. Amino acids: CASRDRGNVNQPQHF.

The chain recombines TRBV9 with TRBJ2-5; 9 nucleotides agree with TRBD2. The CDR3 totals 14 residues. Looked up from germline, CDR1 is SGDLS and CDR2 is YYNGEE. J gave up 7 bases and V 0 bases, and 4 bases lay outside the gene matches. The CDR3 DNA reads as TGTGCCAGCAGCGTAGATCTAGCGGGGTCGACCCAGTACTTC. Translated: CASSVDLAGSTQYF. The whole variable domain, remainder taken from reference TRBV9 and TRBJ2-5, is DSGVTQTPKHLITATGQRVTLRCSPRSGDLSVYWYQQSLDQGLQFLIQYYNGEERAKGNILERFSAQQFPDLHSELNLSSLELGDSALYFCASSVDLAGSTQYFGPGTRLLVL.

The chain has TRBV18 and TRBJ1-1; 7 bases map to TRBD1. The germline V gene has CDR1 KGHSH and CDR2 LQKENI. J gave up 3 bases and V 3 bases, and 10 bases lay outside the gene matches. The CDR3 runs to 16 residues. The CDR3 loop is CASSPRQGKWDTEAFF. The CDR3 bases are TGTGCCAGCTCACCCCGACAGGGAAAATGGGACACTGAAGCTTTCTTT.

This clone was counted a few times. The chain couples TRBV15 to TRBJ2-7; unclear D gene. CDR1 and CDR2 from the germline V gene are LNHNV and YYDKDF (reference sequence). The CDR3 spans 12 residues. V gave up 0 bases and J gave up 4 bases, with 4 bases separating them. The CDR3 bases are TGTGCCACCAGCAGAGATCGGTACGAGCAGTACTTC. It translates to CATSRDRYEQYF. Based on the CDR3 plus reference TRBV15 and TRBJ2-7, the full variable domain is DAMVIQNPRYQVTQFGKPVTLSCSQTLNHNVMYWYQQKSSQAPKLLFHYYDKDFNNEADTPDNFQSRRPNTSFCFLDIRSPGLGDTAMYLCATSRDRYEQYFGPGTRLTVT.

V and J are TRBV12-5 and TRBJ2-7; D call uncertain. The CDR3 is 15 amino acids. With 0 bases removed from V and 1 base from J, the gap between germline ends came to 10 bases. Per the germline V gene, CDR1 is LGHNT and CDR2 is FRNRAP. In nucleotides, the CDR3 is TGTGCTAGTGGTTTGGTACACGGGTTATCCTACGAGCAGTACTTC. It is translated as CASGLVHGLSYEQYF.

Here the CDR3 reads CASSDREETQYF. In nucleotides, the CDR3 is TGTGCCAGCAGTGACAGGGAAGAGACCCAGTACTTC. This chain links TRBV12-3 or TRBV12-4 with TRBJ2-5; 7 positions agree with TRBD1. Losses at the gene ends were 5 bases for V and 3 bases for J; bases not matched to a gene: 0. The CDR3 has 12 residues.

There are a few counts of this clone. This chain uses TRBV25-1 with TRBJ1-1; maybe TRBD1 (5 bases). This CDR3 contains 12 residues. Germline CDR1 MGHDK, CDR2 SYGVNS. Trimming left V 6 bases short and J 0 bases short, with 5 bases between. The CDR3 bases are TGTGCCAGCAGGGACATGAACACTGAAGCTTTCTTT. Translated, it gives CASRDMNTEAFF.

V gene TRBV15 combines with J gene TRBJ1-2; 9 nucleotides agree with TRBD1. CDR1 LNHNV and CDR2 YYDKDF come from the germline V gene (reference sequence). This CDR3 region has 17 residues. Trimming took 0 bases from V and 5 from J; bases not matched to a gene: 10. The CDR3: CATSRDKGQGPPYGYTF. CDR3 nucleotides: TGTGCCACCAGCAGAGATAAGGGACAGGGACCCCCTTATGGCTACACCTTC.

The chain has TRBV2 and TRBJ2-5; TRBD1 aligns across 9 bases. The CDR3 consists of 15 residues. Trimming at V came to 2 bases and at J to 5 bases, leaving 6 bases not matched to a gene. Germline V lookup: CDR1 SNHLY, CDR2 FYNNEI. Here the CDR3 DNA reads TGTGCCAGCAGTGAACGGACAGGGGAGGACGAGACCCAGTACTTC. It codes for CASSERTGEDETQYF.

This chain links TRBV27 with TRBJ2-6; no firm D call. V was trimmed by 7 bases and J by 0 bases, leaving 10 bases between them. This CDR3 region has 15 residues. CDR1 is MNHEY and CDR2 is SMNVEV in the germline V gene (reference sequence). CDR3 DNA: TGTGCCAGCACCCACCCGGGCTCTGGGGCCAACGTCCTGACTTTC. Translating it yields CASTHPGSGANVLTF. Together with reference TRBV27 and TRBJ2-6, the CDR3 gives the full variable domain: EAQVTQNPRYLITVTGKKLTVTCSQNMNHEYMSWYRQDPGLGLRQIYYSMNVEVTDKGDVPEGYKVSRKEKRNFPLILESPSPNQTSLYFCASTHPGSGANVLTFGAGSRLTVL.